This TCR beta chain was retrieved from a study of blood T cells in healthy people across ages. General study findings and limits: There was a strong correlation between TCR beta diversity and naive T cell percentage. Expanded clonotype shifts may have been confounded, as the donors had an unknown CMV status.

The J segment lost 4 bases and the V segment lost 0 bases, leaving 7 bases of the junction unmatched. The CDR3 is made up of 16 amino acids. CDR1 is LNHNV, CDR2 YYDKDF, per germline (reference sequence). The second PCR ran about 6 to 11 cycles with a sample-barcoded 5' primer and J-beta primers. At least 2.5 million CDR3-containing paired-end reads were obtained per sample. TCRdb independently ran MiXCR on the 5' RACE reads; one entry per CDR3 protein. The sample holds roughly 800,000 distinct CDR3 sequences, 20% to 30% seen once. This clonotype came up a few times. Its antigen is not known. These data were also filed under a second study, of T cells of mothers and their children. That study adds: None of the identified T cell clones proved to be persistent microchimeric clones.

Sequences were obtained from blood. The TCR comes from a boy aged 5-17 years in good health. The gene calls are TRBV15 and TRBJ2-7, with TRBD2 identical over 9 bases. The CDR3 DNA reads TGTGCCACCAGCAGAGATCGGGCTAGCGGGGCTTACGAGCAGTACTTC. It encodes CATSRDRASGAYEQYF.